The source of this T cell receptor beta chain is a study of blood T cells in healthy people across ages. This clonotype was counted only a few times. A second 7 to 11 cycle PCR used barcoded and J-beta primers. One entry per CDR3 protein results from TCRdb running MiXCR on the 5' RACE reads. This table has around 710,000 distinct CDR3 sequences, roughly 47% appearing once. Germline V gene data show CDR1 as MDHEN and CDR2 as SYDVKM. The CDR3 is 16 amino acids. Trimming took 2 bases from V and 4 from J; bases not matched to a gene: 5. Sequencing was carried out using blood. The rearrangement joins TRBV28 to TRBJ1-2; 12 bases line up with TRBD1. This receptor was identified in a woman aged 60 to 75 in good health. This CDR3 reads CASSLRDRGQPYGYTF. The CDR3 nucleotides read TGTGCCAGCAGTTTACGGGACAGGGGGCAACCCTATGGCTACACCTTC.